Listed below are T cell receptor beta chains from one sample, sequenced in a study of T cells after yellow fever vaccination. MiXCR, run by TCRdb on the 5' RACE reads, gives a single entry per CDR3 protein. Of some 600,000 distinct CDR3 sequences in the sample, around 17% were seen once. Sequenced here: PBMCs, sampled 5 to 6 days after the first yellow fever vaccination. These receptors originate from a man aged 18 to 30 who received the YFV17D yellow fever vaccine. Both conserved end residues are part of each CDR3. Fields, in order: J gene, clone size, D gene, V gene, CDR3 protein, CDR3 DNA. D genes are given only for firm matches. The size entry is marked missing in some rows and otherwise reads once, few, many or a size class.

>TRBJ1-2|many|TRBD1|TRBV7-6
CASSSGDRVYGYTF
TGTGCCAGCAGCTCCGGGGACAGGGTGTATGGCTACACCTTC
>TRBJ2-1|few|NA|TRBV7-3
CASPGVLGSYNEQFF
TGTGCCAGCCCCGGGGTGCTTGGCTCCTACAATGAGCAGTTCTTC
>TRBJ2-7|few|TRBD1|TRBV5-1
CASSSGQGFYEQYF
TGCGCCAGCAGTTCTGGACAGGGCTTCTACGAGCAGTACTTC
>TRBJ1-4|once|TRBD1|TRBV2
CATGGGGGLFF
TGTGCCACCGGGGGAGGGGGCGGCCTGTTTTTT
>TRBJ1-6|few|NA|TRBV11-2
CASSPRRDPSSYNSPLHF
TGTGCCAGCAGCCCTCGGAGAGACCCGAGCTCCTATAATTCACCCCTCCACTTT
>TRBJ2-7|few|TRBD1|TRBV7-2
CASSTPGQGRYEQYF
TGTGCCAGCAGCACACCGGGACAGGGGAGGTACGAGCAGTACTTC
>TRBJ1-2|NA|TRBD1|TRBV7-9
CASSFWDRGLSYGYTF
TGTGCCAGCAGCTTTTGGGACAGGGGGCTTAGCTATGGCTACACCTTC
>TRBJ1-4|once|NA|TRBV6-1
CASRARWSGDNEKLFF
TGTGCCAGCAGGGCTCGTTGGTCCGGGGATAATGAAAAACTGTTTTTT
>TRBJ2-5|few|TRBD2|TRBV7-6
CASSNPFGLAGQETQYF
TGTGCCAGCTCGAATCCCTTCGGGCTAGCGGGACAAGAGACCCAGTACTTC
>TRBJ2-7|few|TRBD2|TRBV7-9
CASSFGTGGEQYF
TGTGCCAGCAGCTTCGGTACGGGAGGGGAGCAGTACTTC
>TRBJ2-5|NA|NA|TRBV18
CASSPLAGTETQYF
TGTGCCAGCTCACCCTTGGCAGGGACGGAGACCCAGTACTTC
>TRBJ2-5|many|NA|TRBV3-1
CASSQDWQGLQETQYF
TGTGCCAGCAGCCAAGATTGGCAGGGCCTCCAAGAGACCCAGTACTTC
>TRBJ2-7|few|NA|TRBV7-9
CASSLVGGDLYEQYF
TGTGCCAGCAGCTTAGTGGGGGGTGACCTCTACGAGCAGTACTTC
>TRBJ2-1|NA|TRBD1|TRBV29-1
CSVDSSQGVHQNEQFF
TGCAGCGTTGATTCCTCTCAGGGGGTCCATCAGAATGAGCAGTTCTTC
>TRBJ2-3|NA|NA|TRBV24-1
CATSDPQWDTQYF
TGTGCCACCAGTGATCCCCAGTGGGATACGCAGTATTTT
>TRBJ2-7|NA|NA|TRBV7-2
CASSSARGYEQYF
TGTGCCAGCAGCTCGGCGAGGGGATACGAGCAGTACTTC
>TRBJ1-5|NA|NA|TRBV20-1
CSARPDNNQPQHF
TGCAGTGCTAGACCGGACAATAATCAGCCCCAGCATTTT
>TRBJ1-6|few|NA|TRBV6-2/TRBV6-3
CASSEGKPLHF
TGTGCCAGCAGTGAAGGCAAACCCCTCCACTTT
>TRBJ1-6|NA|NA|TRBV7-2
CASSPWSDNSPLHF
TGTGCCAGCAGCCCTTGGTCAGATAATTCACCCCTCCACTTT
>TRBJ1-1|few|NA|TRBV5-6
CASSLGAYRAHPNTEAFF
TGTGCCAGCAGCTTGGGGGCCTACAGGGCCCACCCGAACACTGAAGCTTTCTTT
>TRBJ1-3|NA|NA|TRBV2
CASRAGSSGNTIYF
TGTGCCAGCAGGGCAGGGTCCTCTGGAAACACCATATATTTT
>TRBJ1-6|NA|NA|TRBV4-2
CASSQVWSNSPLHF
TGTGCCAGCAGCCAAGTTTGGTCTAATTCACCCCTCCACTTT
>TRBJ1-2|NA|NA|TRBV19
CASSNIDYGYTF
TGTGCCAGTAGTAATATTGACTATGGCTACACCTTC
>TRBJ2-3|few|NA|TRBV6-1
CASSEGTDTQYF
TGTGCCAGCAGTGAAGGAACAGATACGCAGTATTTT
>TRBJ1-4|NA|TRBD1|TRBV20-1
CSAREDRLGEKLFF
TGCAGTGCCAGGGAGGACAGGCTTGGGGAAAAACTGTTTTTT
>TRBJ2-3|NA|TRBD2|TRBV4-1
CASSRPGGGFEDTQYF
TGCGCCAGCAGCCGCCCTGGCGGGGGGTTTGAAGATACGCAGTATTTT
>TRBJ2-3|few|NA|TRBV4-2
CASSVGVDTQYF
TGTGCCAGCAGTGTAGGGGTAGATACGCAGTATTTT
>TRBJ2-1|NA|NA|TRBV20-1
CSATIRDRSYNEQFF
TGCAGTGCTACCATCCGGGACCGATCCTACAATGAGCAGTTCTTC
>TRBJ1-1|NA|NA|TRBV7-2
CASSLLNGGSTEAFF
TGTGCCAGCAGCTTACTCAACGGGGGTAGCACTGAAGCTTTCTTT
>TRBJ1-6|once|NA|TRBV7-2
CASRLSLDSPLHF
TGTGCCAGCAGATTAAGTTTGGATTCACCCCTCCACTTT
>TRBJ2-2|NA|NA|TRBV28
CASSLWTGGTFGGELFF
TGTGCCAGCAGTTTATGGACGGGGGGCACATTCGGCGGGGAGCTGTTTTTT
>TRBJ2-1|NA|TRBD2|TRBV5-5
CASSRVASGGAEQFF
TGTGCCAGCAGCCGGGTCGCTAGCGGGGGGGCTGAGCAGTTCTTC
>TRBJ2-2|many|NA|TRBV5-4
CASSPDSTGELFF
TGTGCCAGCAGCCCCGATTCCACCGGGGAGCTGTTTTTT
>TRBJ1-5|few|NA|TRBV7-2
CASSSQQGNQPQHF
TGTGCCAGCAGCAGCCAACAGGGAAATCAGCCCCAGCATTTT
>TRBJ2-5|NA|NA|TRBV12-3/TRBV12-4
CASSLLGGGETQYF
TGTGCCAGCAGTTTACTGGGGGGCGGGGAGACCCAGTACTTC
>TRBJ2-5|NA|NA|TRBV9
CASSPRLVRETQYF
TGTGCCAGCAGCCCACGACTAGTGAGAGAGACCCAGTACTTC
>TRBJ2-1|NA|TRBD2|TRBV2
CATAGRGASYNEQFF
TGTGCCACCGCCGGGCGGGGGGCCAGCTACAATGAGCAGTTCTTC
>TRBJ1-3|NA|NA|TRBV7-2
CASSFTLGNTIYF
TGTGCCAGCAGTTTCACACTAGGAAACACCATATATTTT
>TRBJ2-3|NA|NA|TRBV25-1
CASSASILEGGVPDTQYF
TGTGCTAGCAGTGCATCTATTTTAGAGGGGGGAGTCCCAGATACGCAGTATTTT
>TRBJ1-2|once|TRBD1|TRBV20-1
CSARDPTGVDGYTF
TGCAGTGCTAGAGATCCAACAGGGGTTGATGGCTACACCTTC
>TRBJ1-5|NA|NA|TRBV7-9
CASSPETGVVQPQHF
TGTGCCAGCAGCCCAGAGACAGGAGTCGTCCAGCCCCAGCATTTT
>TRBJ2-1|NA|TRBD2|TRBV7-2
CASSLVAGGPYEQFF
TGTGCCAGCAGCTTAGTAGCGGGGGGGCCCTATGAGCAGTTCTTC